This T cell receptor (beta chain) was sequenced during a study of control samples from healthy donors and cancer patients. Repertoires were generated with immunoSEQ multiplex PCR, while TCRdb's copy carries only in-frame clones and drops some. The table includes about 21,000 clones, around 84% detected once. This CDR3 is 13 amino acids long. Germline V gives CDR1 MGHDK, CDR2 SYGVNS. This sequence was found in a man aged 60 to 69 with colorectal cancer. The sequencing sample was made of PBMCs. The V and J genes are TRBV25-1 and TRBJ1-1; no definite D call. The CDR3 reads CAGRTRMNTEAFF. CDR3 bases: TGTGCTGGGCGGACCCGAATGAACACTGAAGCTTTCTTT.